Presented here are 11 T cell receptor beta chains from one specimen sequenced in a study of cytomegalovirus exposure and HLA in healthy donors. A multiplex PCR was run with 60 Vbeta primers and 13 Jbeta primers. The repertoire was sequenced with immunoSEQ multiplex PCR; TCRdb's copy has only in-frame clones and lacks some. The data hold 100,000 to 150,000 clones, with approximately 79% observed a single time. The sequenced sample consisted of PBMCs. The source is a man under 40 in good health and CMV-seronegative.

Written as DNA, the CDR3 is TGTGCCAGCAGCGGCGATGGGGGCAGGGGAGCTTTCTTT. Translating gives CASSGDGGRGAFF. The chain couples TRBV7-2 to TRBJ1-1, with D tentatively TRBD1 (6 bases). Per the germline V gene, CDR1 is SGHTA and CDR2 is FQGNSA. The CDR3 runs to 13 residues. Trimming removed 5 bases at V and 10 bases at J, with 17 bases between.

The rearrangement uses TRBV30 and TRBJ1-5; 12 nucleotides agree with TRBD1. With V trimmed by 4 bases and J by 2 bases, 12 bases remained unmatched. In germline, CDR1 is GTSNPN, CDR2 SVGIG (reference sequence). The CDR3 sequence is 18 residues long. DNA of the CDR3: TGTGCCTGGAATCGGGGACAGGGGGCCACTGGTCGCAATCAGCCCCAGCATTTT. Translating gives CAWNRGQGATGRNQPQHF.

This clone was counted a few times. The gene calls are TRBV19 and TRBJ1-2; 7 nucleotides match TRBD1. The CDR3 is 17 amino acids. The V segment lost 3 bases and the J segment 2 bases; nucleotides outside the gene matches: 12. Germline CDR1 is LNHDA and CDR2 is SQIVND (reference sequence). In DNA, the CDR3 is TGTGCCAGTAGTATTGGACAGGCCTCAGAACTCAACTATGGCTACACCTTC. Its protein product is CASSIGQASELNYGYTF. Combining the CDR3 with reference TRBV19 and TRBJ1-2 gives the whole variable domain DGGITQSPKYLFRKEGQNVTLSCEQNLNHDAMYWYRQDPGQGLRLIYYSQIVNDFQKGDIAEGYSVSREKKESFPLTVTSAQKNPTAFYLCASSIGQASELNYGYTFGSGTRLTVV.

The chain has TRBV4-2 and TRBJ1-4, with a possible D match to TRBD1 (5 bases). The CDR3 loop spans 15 amino acids. Trimming removed 4 bases from V and 2 bases from J, with 11 bases in between. The germline V gene has CDR1 LGHNA and CDR2 YNFKEQ. CDR3 nucleotide sequence: TGTGCCAGCAGCCCGTCCCGGGGGACTAATGAAAAACTGTTTTTT. This translates into CASSPSRGTNEKLFF.

The chain recombines TRBV7-2 with TRBJ2-5; 7 bases line up with TRBD2. The J call may not be correct, given that the DNA end is closer to TRBJ2-7. Germline V gene sequence: CDR1 SGHTA, CDR2 FQGNSA. The length of the CDR3 is 14 residues. The CDR3 loop is CASSISGVSYEQYF. Written as DNA, the CDR3 is TGTGCCAGCAGCATCAGCGGGGTCTCCTACGAGCAGTACTTC.

This clone has a single count. The chain combines TRBV10-1 with TRBJ1-4; 9 bases align to TRBD1. CDR3 size: 13 residues. The ends lost 8 bases at V and 8 bases at J; junction bases unmatched: 6. CDR1 and CDR2 (germline): WNHNN, SYGVQD (reference sequence). CDR3 region: CASEGQGPEKLFF. The CDR3 nucleotides read TGCGCCAGCGAAGGACAGGGGCCCGAAAAACTGTTTTTT.

The genes are TRBV6-5 and TRBJ1-2, with 7 bases fitting TRBD1. The CDR3 totals 11 residues. V dropped 6 bases and J dropped 6; count of bases not matched to a gene: 1. Per germline, CDR1 MNHEY and CDR2 SVGAGI. CDR3 coding DNA: TGTGCCAGCAGACAGGGGCATGGCTACACCTTC. Its protein product is CASRQGHGYTF.

This rearrangement joins TRBV7-2 to TRBJ2-1, with a tentative D call TRBD2 (7 bases). In germline, CDR1 is SGHTA, CDR2 FQGNSA. This CDR3 comprises 14 residues. The ends were cut back, 4 bases at V and 4 bases at J, with 11 bases in the middle. DNA for the CDR3: TGTGCCAGCAGCTCCGGGGGGCGTTACAATGAGCAGTTCTTC. It translates to CASSSGGRYNEQFF.

J is TRBJ2-2 and V is TRBV5-1; 7 bases are shared with TRBD1. The CDR3 is 14 residues long. After removal of 5 bases from V and 4 bases from J, the junction contained 5 bases not matched to a gene. Germline values: CDR1 SGHRS, CDR2 YFSETQ. Written as DNA, the CDR3 is TGCGCCAGCAGAGACAGGGCGGCCACCGGGGAGCTGTTTTTT. The encoded protein is CASRDRAATGELFF.

The CDR3 is CASSEQGAGGTDTQYF. The CDR3 DNA sequence: TGTGCCAGCAGCGAACAGGGGGCGGGTGGCACAGATACGCAGTATTTT. The rearrangement joins TRBV5-4 to TRBJ2-3; 9 nucleotides line up with TRBD1. Germline V gene lookup returns CDR1 SGHNT and CDR2 YYREEE (reference sequence). This CDR3 has 16 residues. With 4 bases clipped from V and 1 base from J, the junction kept 7 bases outside the gene matches.

This chain uses TRBV7-3 with TRBJ2-5; 8 bases fit TRBD1. Germline V gene data show CDR1 as SGHTA and CDR2 as FQGTGA. The J segment lost 4 bases and the V segment lost 0 bases, leaving 4 bases of the junction unmatched. The CDR3 covers 15 residues. CDR3 loop: CASSLTHRGVETQYF. In nucleotides, the CDR3 is TGTGCCAGCAGCTTAACCCACAGGGGGGTAGAGACCCAGTACTTC.